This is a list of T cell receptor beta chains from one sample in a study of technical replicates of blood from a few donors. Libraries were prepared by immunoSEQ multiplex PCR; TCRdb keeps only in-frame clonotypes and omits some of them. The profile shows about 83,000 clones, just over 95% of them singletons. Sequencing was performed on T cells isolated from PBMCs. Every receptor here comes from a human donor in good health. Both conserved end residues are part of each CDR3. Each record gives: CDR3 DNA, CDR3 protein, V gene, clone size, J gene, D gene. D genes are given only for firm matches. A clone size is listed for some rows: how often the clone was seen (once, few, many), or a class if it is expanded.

CDR3nt: TGTGCCAGCAGCCCAGTCAGGGGTGGGTACACTGAAGCTTTCTTT
CDR3aa: CASSPVRGGYTEAFF
v_gene: TRBV27
abundance: -
j_gene: TRBJ1-1
d_gene: -

CDR3nt: TGTGCCAGCTCACCCGATATGACAGAAAAACTGTTTTTT
CDR3aa: CASSPDMTEKLFF
v_gene: TRBV18
abundance: -
j_gene: TRBJ1-4
d_gene: -

CDR3nt: TGTGCCAGATCACCGACAAGTCGGACTGAAGCTTTCTTT
CDR3aa: CARSPTSRTEAFF
v_gene: TRBV13
abundance: once
j_gene: TRBJ1-1
d_gene: -

CDR3nt: TGTGCCAGCAGACGGGCAGGGCTGGGTGCGTCCAAAAACATTCAGTACTTC
CDR3aa: CASRRAGLGASKNIQYF
v_gene: TRBV11-2
abundance: -
j_gene: TRBJ2-4
d_gene: -

CDR3nt: TGTGCCAGCAGCTTCAGACTAGCGGAGAATGAGCAGTTCTTC
CDR3aa: CASSFRLAENEQFF
v_gene: TRBV7-9
abundance: -
j_gene: TRBJ2-1
d_gene: TRBD2

CDR3nt: TGTGCCAGCAGCTTTACACAGGGACCTGGAAACACCATATATTTT
CDR3aa: CASSFTQGPGNTIYF
v_gene: TRBV11-2
abundance: once
j_gene: TRBJ1-3
d_gene: -

CDR3nt: TGTGCCAGCAGCTACACCTGGAACACTGAAGCTTTCTTT
CDR3aa: CASSYTWNTEAFF
v_gene: TRBV14
abundance: -
j_gene: TRBJ1-1
d_gene: -

CDR3nt: TGTGCCTGGAGTCCCTTTCAGACAGGGCAAGAGACCCAGTACTTC
CDR3aa: CAWSPFQTGQETQYF
v_gene: TRBV30
abundance: -
j_gene: TRBJ2-5
d_gene: TRBD1

CDR3nt: TGTGCCAGCAGCTCCACAGGGGGCGCCGATACGCAGTATTTT
CDR3aa: CASSSTGGADTQYF
v_gene: TRBV7-3
abundance: -
j_gene: TRBJ2-3
d_gene: TRBD1

CDR3nt: TGTGCCAGCAGCTTAGAGAGAAACCAGAACACTGAAGCTTTCTTT
CDR3aa: CASSLERNQNTEAFF
v_gene: TRBV7-9
abundance: once
j_gene: TRBJ1-1
d_gene: -

CDR3nt: TGTGCCAGCGGGGGGACCCCCAACACCGGGGAGCTGTTTTTT
CDR3aa: CASGGTPNTGELFF
v_gene: TRBV7-2
abundance: -
j_gene: TRBJ2-2
d_gene: -

CDR3nt: TGTGCCAGCAAGGAACGGACATCCTCCTACGAGCAGTACTTC
CDR3aa: CASKERTSSYEQYF
v_gene: TRBV6-5
abundance: -
j_gene: TRBJ2-7
d_gene: -

CDR3nt: TGCGCCAGCAGCTTGACAGGGTTTTACGAGCAGTACTTC
CDR3aa: CASSLTGFYEQYF
v_gene: TRBV5-1
abundance: -
j_gene: TRBJ2-7
d_gene: -

CDR3nt: TGTGCCATCACCGGGACTAGCGGGAGGGATGAGCAGTTCTTC
CDR3aa: CAITGTSGRDEQFF
v_gene: TRBV10-3
abundance: -
j_gene: TRBJ2-1
d_gene: TRBD2

CDR3nt: TGCGCCAGCAGCCAAGGTCGGGAGATCGATGAGCAGTTCTTC
CDR3aa: CASSQGREIDEQFF
v_gene: TRBV4-1
abundance: -
j_gene: TRBJ2-1
d_gene: -

CDR3nt: TGTGCCAGCAGCTTTACCCCTGGGACAGCAAACACCGGGGAGCTGTTTTTT
CDR3aa: CASSFTPGTANTGELFF
v_gene: TRBV5-4
abundance: once
j_gene: TRBJ2-2
d_gene: TRBD1

CDR3nt: TGTGCCAGCAGCCTTATGACAGGGGGCTCCGGGGAGCTGTTTTTT
CDR3aa: CASSLMTGGSGELFF
v_gene: TRBV7-9
abundance: -
j_gene: TRBJ2-2
d_gene: TRBD1

CDR3nt: TGTGCCAGCAGCGTTCAGGGTGAAGCTTTCTTT
CDR3aa: CASSVQGEAFF
v_gene: TRBV5-6
abundance: -
j_gene: TRBJ1-1
d_gene: -

CDR3nt: TGTGCCATCAGTGAGGGTCCGGGACAGCCCTTAAATCAGCCCCAGCATTTT
CDR3aa: CAISEGPGQPLNQPQHF
v_gene: TRBV10-3
abundance: -
j_gene: TRBJ1-5
d_gene: TRBD1

CDR3nt: TGTGCCAGCAGCTGGGCAGCAACTAATGAAAAACTGTTTTTT
CDR3aa: CASSWAATNEKLFF
v_gene: TRBV5-4
abundance: -
j_gene: TRBJ1-4
d_gene: -

CDR3nt: TGTGCCAGCAGTGCCGGGAGACTGAGATACGAGCAGTACTTC
CDR3aa: CASSAGRLRYEQYF
v_gene: TRBV27
abundance: -
j_gene: TRBJ2-7
d_gene: -

CDR3nt: TGTGCCAGCAGTGTAGCGGGAGGACCCTACGAGCAGTACTTC
CDR3aa: CASSVAGGPYEQYF
v_gene: TRBV28
abundance: -
j_gene: TRBJ2-7
d_gene: TRBD2

CDR3nt: TGTGCCAGCAGTCCGGGACAGGGATGGGCAGATACGCAGTATTTT
CDR3aa: CASSPGQGWADTQYF
v_gene: TRBV6-5
abundance: once
j_gene: TRBJ2-3
d_gene: TRBD1

CDR3nt: TGTGCCAGCAGCTCCTTTAGCAGTCGGTCCGGAAACACCATATATTTT
CDR3aa: CASSSFSSRSGNTIYF
v_gene: TRBV5-6
abundance: -
j_gene: TRBJ1-3
d_gene: -

CDR3nt: TGTGCCAGCAGCGTCGGAGACAGGGATAATCAGCCCCAGCATTTT
CDR3aa: CASSVGDRDNQPQHF
v_gene: TRBV9
abundance: -
j_gene: TRBJ1-5
d_gene: TRBD1

CDR3nt: TGTGCCAGCAGCTTAGCTGGTGGGAGCGGGAACGAGCAGTACTTC
CDR3aa: CASSLAGGSGNEQYF
v_gene: TRBV7-8
abundance: -
j_gene: TRBJ2-7
d_gene: TRBD2

CDR3nt: TGCGCCAGCAGCACGGGACAGGGGAATGAAAAACTGTTTTTT
CDR3aa: CASSTGQGNEKLFF
v_gene: TRBV5-1
abundance: -
j_gene: TRBJ1-4
d_gene: TRBD1

CDR3nt: TGTGCCAGTAACGCGGGAGGGCTTGCCGGGGAGCTGTTTTTT
CDR3aa: CASNAGGLAGELFF
v_gene: TRBV19
abundance: -
j_gene: TRBJ2-2
d_gene: TRBD2

CDR3nt: TGTGCCAGCAGCAATCCAGGGAAAACTGAAGCTTTCTTT
CDR3aa: CASSNPGKTEAFF
v_gene: TRBV7-9
abundance: -
j_gene: TRBJ1-1
d_gene: -

CDR3nt: TGTGCCAGCAGTTACTCGGAGGGTTACAATGAGCAGTTCTTC
CDR3aa: CASSYSEGYNEQFF
v_gene: TRBV6-5
abundance: once
j_gene: TRBJ2-1
d_gene: -

CDR3nt: TGCGCCAGCAGCCAAGCGGGGGGGAATGAGCAGTTCTTC
CDR3aa: CASSQAGGNEQFF
v_gene: TRBV4-1
abundance: -
j_gene: TRBJ2-1
d_gene: TRBD2

CDR3nt: TGTGCCAGCAGTTTGGTGTACAGGGTTAACACCGGGGAGCTGTTTTTT
CDR3aa: CASSLVYRVNTGELFF
v_gene: TRBV28
abundance: -
j_gene: TRBJ2-2
d_gene: -

CDR3nt: TGTGCCAGCAGCCCGACAGGGCACCAGCCCCAGCATTTT
CDR3aa: CASSPTGHQPQHF
v_gene: TRBV6-5
abundance: -
j_gene: TRBJ1-5
d_gene: TRBD1

CDR3nt: TGTGCCAGCAGTGAAGCCTCGACGAGGGATCGGAAATCTGAAGCTTTCTTT
CDR3aa: CASSEASTRDRKSEAFF
v_gene: TRBV2
abundance: -
j_gene: TRBJ1-1
d_gene: -

CDR3nt: TGCAGCGTTGAATTTTCTAGCGGGAGCTACGAGCAGTACTTC
CDR3aa: CSVEFSSGSYEQYF
v_gene: TRBV29-1
abundance: -
j_gene: TRBJ2-7
d_gene: TRBD2

CDR3nt: TGTGCCAGCAGCTTTGTGCGGGAGAGGAATGAGCAGTTCTTC
CDR3aa: CASSFVRERNEQFF
v_gene: TRBV7-3
abundance: -
j_gene: TRBJ2-1
d_gene: TRBD2

CDR3nt: TGTGCCAGCAGCTCCGGGGAGCGCACTGAAGCTTTCTTT
CDR3aa: CASSSGERTEAFF
v_gene: TRBV7-9
abundance: -
j_gene: TRBJ1-1
d_gene: -

CDR3nt: TGTGCCAGCAGCTGGACTAGCGGGCCGGATGAGCAGTTCTTC
CDR3aa: CASSWTSGPDEQFF
v_gene: TRBV7-2
abundance: -
j_gene: TRBJ2-1
d_gene: TRBD2

CDR3nt: TGTGCCAGCAGCGTAGACCTAGCGGGCGGTAACAATGAGCAGTTCTTC
CDR3aa: CASSVDLAGGNNEQFF
v_gene: TRBV9
abundance: -
j_gene: TRBJ2-1
d_gene: TRBD2

CDR3nt: TGTGCCTGGAGTGTAGGGGCCCTCTATGGCTACACCTTC
CDR3aa: CAWSVGALYGYTF
v_gene: TRBV30
abundance: -
j_gene: TRBJ1-2
d_gene: -

CDR3nt: TGTGCCAGCAGCCCTATCCGACAGGGGTGGCAGTACTTC
CDR3aa: CASSPIRQGWQYF
v_gene: TRBV11-1
abundance: -
j_gene: TRBJ2-7
d_gene: TRBD1

CDR3nt: TGTGCCAGCAGCGTAGGTGGCTCAACGTGGGAGACCCAGTACTTC
CDR3aa: CASSVGGSTWETQYF
v_gene: TRBV9
abundance: once
j_gene: TRBJ2-5
d_gene: -

CDR3nt: TGTGCCAGCAGTGTAGCTCCCAGCTCCTACAATGAGCAGTTCTTC
CDR3aa: CASSVAPSSYNEQFF
v_gene: TRBV6-6
abundance: once
j_gene: TRBJ2-1
d_gene: -